This T cell receptor (beta chain) emerged from a study of OX40 agonist ivuxolimab in advanced cancers. Regarding the research as a whole: The costimulatory receptor OX40 (CD134) was targeted by ivuxolimab, a fully human IgG2 agonistic monoclonal antibody. Intravenous ivuxolimab was administered to patients every 2 weeks at six dose levels: 0.01, 0.1, 0.3, 1.5, 3 and 10 mg/kg. Among the roughly 54 dose-escalation patients, some 20 had hepatocellular carcinoma, around 15 melanoma, 9 renal cell carcinoma and 9 head and neck cancer. The dose-escalation cohort was 82.7% male with a mean age of around 64 years, ranging from roughly 20 to 80. Patients were allowed to have had prior anti-PD-1, anti-PD-L1 or anti-CTLA-4 therapy, and 30% to 40% of the dose-escalation patients had previously received checkpoint inhibitors. Partial responses were achieved by three dose-escalation patients, of whom one had hepatocellular carcinoma and two had cutaneous melanoma. Peripheral TCRbeta sequencing was intended to test whether TCR sequence diversity was altered and clonal T-cell expansion was caused by ivuxolimab. The paper describes the monotherapy dose-escalation part (N ≈ 52 patients) of the phase I trial of ivuxolimab.

For sequencing of the TCRbeta CDR3 region, genomic DNA was extracted from the sorted cells. The immunoSEQ Assay was used for sequencing of TCRbeta CDR3 regions. This immuneACCESS table, as held by TCRdb, lists in-frame sequences with V and J called but not all clones. Of the missing ones, under half trace to an unresolved V gene in checked studies; the others have no known cause. The table for this sample lists over 60,000 clones; around 93% of them were counted only once. The ten largest clones capture around 1.8% of the sample. Patients with autoimmune disease history or receiving systemic immunosuppression were excluded from the trial. In every dose cohort, peripheral blood was drawn for TCR sequencing at baseline, cycle 4 day 1, and cycle 7 day 1. The samples were taken from a phase I, first-in-human, multicenter, open-label dose-escalation trial of ivuxolimab. Adults with locally advanced or metastatic melanoma, renal cell carcinoma, hepatocellular carcinoma or head and neck squamous cell carcinoma were enrolled in the trial. Before TCR sequencing, CD4+ T cells and CD8+ T cells from peripheral blood were sorted into separate populations.

The paper's findings and limits, for the study overall: Antigen specificity was not determined for the clonally expanded peripheral T cells. At doses from 0.1 to 3.0 mg/kg, clonal expansion was seen in both CD4+ and CD8+ blood T cells between baseline and week 6. On average, CD8+ T cells showed more expanded clones than CD4+ T cells after ivuxolimab. Low levels of normalized T-cell clonal expansion were also seen in some patients who did not respond. In the 0.1-3.0 mg/kg groups, partial responders had among the lowest normalized peripheral clonal expansion, particularly in CD8+ T cells.

The germline V gene supplies CDR1 SGHAT and CDR2 FQNNGV. Inclusive of the bounding cysteine and phenylalanine, the CDR3 is 16 residues long. Just the 48-base CDR3 DNA is kept, in frame starting at base 1. The V and J ends are trimmed by 2 bases and 1 base, leaving 12 bases between them. Of note for this clone: Its antigen has not been determined. Base-call qualities are not available, and no considerably larger clone is one nucleotide away.

The source of this sequence is an adult with an advanced solid tumor such as melanoma, head and neck, liver or kidney cancer. This chain is built from TRBV11-2 and TRBJ1-3; no D gene call is confident. Sequencing used CD4+ or CD8+ T cells sorted from blood, obtained in a trial of the OX40 agonist ivuxolimab. This receptor has the CDR3 CASSLLAGGSGNTIYF. The DNA sequence is given as TGTGCCAGCAGCTTATTGGCGGGAGGGTCTGGAAACACCATATATTTT.